This TCR beta chain was sequenced for a study of early stage breast cancer tumors. Broader study findings: Commonly generated sequences made up most enriched TCRB sequences shared between patients. Tumors had about 2.5-fold higher T cell density and higher clonality than adjacent normal breast tissue.

Looked up from germline, CDR1 is SGHNT and CDR2 is YYREEE (reference sequence). The CDR3 consists of 14 residues. V lost 7 bases and J 5 bases, leaving 18 bases between the germline ends. Data came from immunoSEQ multiplex PCR; TCRdb stores just in-frame clones and leaves some out. The sample yields about 72,000 clones, more than 60% seen once. As regards this clone: Its antigen is currently unknown.

The chain couples TRBV5-4 to TRBJ2-5; unclear D gene. This receptor was taken from a person between 60 and 69 years old with breast cancer. Sequencing was done on a sample of blood. The CDR3: CASSPRTLGETQYF. The CDR3 DNA sequence: TGTGCCAGCTCTCCCCGAACCTTGGGGGAGACCCAGTACTTC.